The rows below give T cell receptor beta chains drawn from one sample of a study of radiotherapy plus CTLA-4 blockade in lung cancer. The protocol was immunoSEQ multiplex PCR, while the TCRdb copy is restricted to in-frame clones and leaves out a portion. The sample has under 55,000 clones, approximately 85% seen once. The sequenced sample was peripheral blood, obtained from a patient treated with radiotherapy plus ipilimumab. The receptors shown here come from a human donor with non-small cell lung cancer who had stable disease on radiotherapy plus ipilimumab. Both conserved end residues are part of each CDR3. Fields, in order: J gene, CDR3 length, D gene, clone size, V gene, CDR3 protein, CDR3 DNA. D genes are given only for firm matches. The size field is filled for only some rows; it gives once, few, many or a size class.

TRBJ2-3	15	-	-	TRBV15	CATSRMTVRADTQYF	TGTGCCACCAGCAGGATGACAGTCAGGGCAGATACGCAGTATTTT
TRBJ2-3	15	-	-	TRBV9	CASSVGGSLQDTQYF	TGTGCCAGCAGCGTAGGCGGCTCTCTTCAGGATACGCAGTATTTT
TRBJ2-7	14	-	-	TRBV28	CASSSIRIPYEQYF	TGTGCCAGCAGTTCGATTAGAATTCCCTACGAGCAGTACTTC
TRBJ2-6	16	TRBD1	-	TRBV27	CASSPRTGAGANVLTF	TGTGCCAGCAGTCCTCGCACAGGGGCCGGGGCCAACGTCCTGACTTTC
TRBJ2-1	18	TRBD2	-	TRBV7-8	CASSLALAGGQFYNEQFF	TGTGCCAGCAGCTTAGCACTAGCGGGAGGCCAGTTTTACAATGAGCAGTTCTTC
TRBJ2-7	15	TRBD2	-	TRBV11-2	CASSLGPSGTYEQYF	TGTGCCAGCAGCTTAGGCCCTAGCGGTACCTACGAGCAGTACTTC
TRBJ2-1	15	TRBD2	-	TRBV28	CASSPGTSGMNEQFF	TGTGCCAGCAGTCCGGGGACTAGCGGGATGAATGAGCAGTTCTTC
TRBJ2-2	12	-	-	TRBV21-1	CASSHYTGELFF	TGTGCCAGCAGCCACTACACCGGGGAGCTGTTTTTT
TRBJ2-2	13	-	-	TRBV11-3	CASSESGAGELFF	TGTGCCAGCAGCGAGTCTGGAGCCGGGGAGCTGTTTTTT
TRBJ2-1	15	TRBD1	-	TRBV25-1	CASSVPGQAMDEQFF	TGTGCCAGCAGTGTACCGGGACAGGCTATGGATGAGCAGTTCTTC
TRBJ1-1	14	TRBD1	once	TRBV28	CASSPYRGSPEAFF	TGTGCCAGCAGTCCGTACAGGGGCTCCCCTGAAGCTTTCTTT
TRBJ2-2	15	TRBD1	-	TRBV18	CASSLTGGNTGELFF	TGTGCCAGCTCACTAACAGGGGGCAACACCGGGGAGCTGTTTTTT
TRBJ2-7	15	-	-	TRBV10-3	CAISESISGNYEQYF	TGTGCCATCAGTGAGTCGATTAGCGGAAACTACGAGCAGTACTTC
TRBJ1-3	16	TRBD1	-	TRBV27	CASSPGTGYSGNTIYF	TGTGCCAGCAGTCCCGGGACAGGGTACTCTGGAAACACCATATATTTT
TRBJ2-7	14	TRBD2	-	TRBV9	CASSPGLAGNEQYF	TGTGCCAGCAGCCCCGGACTAGCGGGAAACGAGCAGTACTTC
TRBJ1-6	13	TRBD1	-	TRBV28	CATQDRTNSPLHF	TGTGCCACCCAGGACAGGACAAATTCACCCCTCCACTTT
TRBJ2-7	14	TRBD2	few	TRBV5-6	CASSWGREGYEQYF	TGTGCCAGCAGCTGGGGGCGGGAGGGCTACGAGCAGTACTTC
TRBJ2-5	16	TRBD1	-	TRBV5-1	CASSLAVGTGQETQYF	TGCGCCAGCAGCTTGGCCGTCGGGACAGGTCAAGAGACCCAGTACTTC
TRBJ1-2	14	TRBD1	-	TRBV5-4	CASSGQALNYGYTF	TGTGCCAGCAGTGGACAGGCCTTAAACTATGGCTACACCTTC
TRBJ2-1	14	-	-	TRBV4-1	CASSPGTLNNEQFF	TGCGCCAGCAGCCCCGGGACTCTCAACAATGAGCAGTTCTTC
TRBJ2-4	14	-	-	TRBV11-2	CASSLAGLQNIQYF	TGTGCCAGCAGCTTAGCTGGACTCCAAAACATTCAGTACTTC
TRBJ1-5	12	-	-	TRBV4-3	CASSHRDGPQHF	TGCGCCAGCAGCCACAGGGATGGGCCCCAGCATTTT
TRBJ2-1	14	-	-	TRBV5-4	CASSSTRSGNEQFF	TGTGCCAGCAGCTCGACACGTTCGGGAAATGAGCAGTTCTTC
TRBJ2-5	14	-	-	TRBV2	CASKGVASRETQYF	TGTGCCAGCAAGGGAGTCGCTAGCCGGGAGACCCAGTACTTC
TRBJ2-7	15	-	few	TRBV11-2	CASSLAPTGSYEQYF	TGTGCCAGCAGCTTAGCCCCGACAGGATCCTACGAGCAGTACTTC
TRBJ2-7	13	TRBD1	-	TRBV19	CARRTGTSYEQYF	TGTGCCAGGAGGACAGGGACCTCCTACGAGCAGTACTTC
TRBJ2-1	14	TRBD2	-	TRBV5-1	CASSPRTSGPLMFF	TGCGCCAGCAGCCCCAGGACTAGCGGGCCCCTGATGTTCTTC
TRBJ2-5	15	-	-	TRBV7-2	CASSLVGGRGETQYF	TGTGCCAGCAGCTTAGTAGGGGGTAGGGGAGAGACCCAGTACTTC
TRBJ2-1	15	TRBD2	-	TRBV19	CASSIGSGRASEQFF	TGTGCCAGTAGTATAGGAAGCGGGAGGGCTAGTGAGCAGTTCTTC
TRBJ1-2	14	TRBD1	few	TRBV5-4	CASSWTGRGRGYTF	TGTGCCAGCAGCTGGACAGGGCGGGGTCGTGGCTACACCTTC
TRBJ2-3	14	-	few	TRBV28	CASSFLSGTDTQYF	TGTGCCAGCAGTTTTTTATCTGGCACAGATACGCAGTATTTT
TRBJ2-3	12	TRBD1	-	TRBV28	CASNQGVDTQYF	TGTGCCAGCAACCAGGGGGTAGATACGCAGTATTTT
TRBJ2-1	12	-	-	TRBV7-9	CASISGSNEQFF	TGTGCCAGCATCAGCGGGTCAAATGAGCAGTTCTTC
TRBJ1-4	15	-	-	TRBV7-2	CASSFSRGTNEKLFF	TGTGCCAGCAGCTTTTCCAGGGGTACTAATGAAAAACTGTTTTTT
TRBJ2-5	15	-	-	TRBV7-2	CASSLQVDRQETQYF	TGTGCCAGCAGCCTCCAAGTCGACAGACAAGAGACCCAGTACTTC
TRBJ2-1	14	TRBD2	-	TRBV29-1	CSVLTSGVLGEQFF	TGCAGCGTGTTAACTAGCGGGGTCCTTGGAGAGCAGTTCTTC